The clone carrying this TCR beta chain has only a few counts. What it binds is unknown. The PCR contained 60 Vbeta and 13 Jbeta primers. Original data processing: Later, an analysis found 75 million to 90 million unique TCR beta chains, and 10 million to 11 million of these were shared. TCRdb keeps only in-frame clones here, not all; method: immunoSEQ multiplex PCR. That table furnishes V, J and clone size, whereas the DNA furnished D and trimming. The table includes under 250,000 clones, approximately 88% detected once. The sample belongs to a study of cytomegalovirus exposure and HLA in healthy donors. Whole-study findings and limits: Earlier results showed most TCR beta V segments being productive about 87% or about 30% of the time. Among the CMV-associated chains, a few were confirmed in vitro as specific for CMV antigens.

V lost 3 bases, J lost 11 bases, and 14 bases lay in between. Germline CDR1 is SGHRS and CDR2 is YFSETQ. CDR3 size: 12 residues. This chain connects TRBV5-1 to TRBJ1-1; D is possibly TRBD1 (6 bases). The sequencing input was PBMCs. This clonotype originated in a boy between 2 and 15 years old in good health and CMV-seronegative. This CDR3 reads CASSYGQTGAFF. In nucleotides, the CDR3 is TGCGCCAGCAGCTACGGACAGACGGGGGCTTTCTTT.